This T cell receptor beta chain was recorded in a study of shared clonotypes between healthy human individuals. This clone was observed once. The protocol was immunoSEQ multiplex PCR, while the TCRdb copy is restricted to in-frame clones and leaves out a portion. Of 1.5 million to 1.9 million clones in the sample, 98% are singletons; the top ten hold about 0.42%. This receptor was obtained from a man younger than 40 in good health. Material: naive CD4+ T cells sorted from blood. Subset reported: CD45RA+ positively selected.

CDR3 DNA sequence: TGTGCCAGCAGCCTACAGGGGGCCGCGGTTGATACGCAGTATTTT. Translation gives CASSLQGAAVDTQYF. The chain carries TRBV9 and TRBJ2-3, with TRBD1 identical over 9 bases. CDR1 is SGDLS, CDR2 YYNGEE, per germline. The CDR3 runs 15 residues. V was pared by 4 bases and J by 6 bases, with 9 bases of the junction left unmatched. The full variable domain, completed using reference TRBV9 and TRBJ2-3, is DSGVTQTPKHLITATGQRVTLRCSPRSGDLSVYWYQQSLDQGLQFLIQYYNGEERAKGNILERFSAQQFPDLHSELNLSSLELGDSALYFCASSLQGAAVDTQYFGPGTRLTVL.